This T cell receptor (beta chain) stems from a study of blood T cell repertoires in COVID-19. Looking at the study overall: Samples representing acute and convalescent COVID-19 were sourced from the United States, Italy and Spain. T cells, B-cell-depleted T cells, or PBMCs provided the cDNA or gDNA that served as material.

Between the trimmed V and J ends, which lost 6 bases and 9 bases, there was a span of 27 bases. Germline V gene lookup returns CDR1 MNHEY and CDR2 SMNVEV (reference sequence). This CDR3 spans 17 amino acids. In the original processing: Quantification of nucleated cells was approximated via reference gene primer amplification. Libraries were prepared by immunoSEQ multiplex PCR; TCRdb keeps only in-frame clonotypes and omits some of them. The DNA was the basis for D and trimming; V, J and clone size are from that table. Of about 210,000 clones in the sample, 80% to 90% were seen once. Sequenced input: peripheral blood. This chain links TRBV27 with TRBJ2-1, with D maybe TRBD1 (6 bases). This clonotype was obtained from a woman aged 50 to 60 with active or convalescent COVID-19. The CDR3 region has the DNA TGTGCCAGCAGCTTTCAATGGGGGCTAGTCCCCCCCGTTGAGCAGTTCTTC. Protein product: CASSFQWGLVPPVEQFF.